These T cell receptor beta chains were read from a single sample in a study of T cell responses to AZD1222 COVID-19 vaccine. Method: immunoSEQ multiplex PCR; TCRdb's copy keeps in-frame clones and lacks some. This table holds under 130,000 clones, roughly 90% found once. Specimen: peripheral blood, collected on day 0 of AZD1222 vaccination. The source is an adult in good health. CDR3s include the opening cysteine and the closing phenylalanine or tryptophan. Each record gives: D gene, J gene, V gene, clone size, CDR3 DNA, CDR3 protein. A D gene is named only where the DNA matches it firmly. Not every row has a clone size; where given, it reads once, few, many or a size class.

>.|TRBJ2-3|TRBV9|.
TGTGCCAGCAGCCCCCTCTTCACCAACACAGATACGCAGTATTTT
CASSPLFTNTDTQYF
>.|TRBJ2-1|TRBV9|.
TGTGCCAGCAGCCCGGACAGAGGTGAGCAGTTCTTC
CASSPDRGEQFF
>TRBD1|TRBJ1-6|TRBV9|.
TGTGCCAGCAGCGTAGGTACAGGACAGGGGAGCTCCTATAATTCACCCCTCCACTTT
CASSVGTGQGSSYNSPLHF
>.|TRBJ2-5|TRBV2|.
TGTGCCAGCAGACCCAGGTTGGTTCAAGAGACCCAGTACTTC
CASRPRLVQETQYF
>.|TRBJ2-7|TRBV21-1|.
TGTGCCAGCAGCCAACCCGAGGAGCATCAATCCGGCCCCTACGAGCAGTACTTC
CASSQPEEHQSGPYEQYF
>TRBD2|TRBJ2-7|TRBV6-2/TRBV6-3|.
TGTGCCAGCAGTTACGGCGAGACTAGCAAGAGCTCCTACGAGCAGTACTTC
CASSYGETSKSSYEQYF
>TRBD2|TRBJ2-2|TRBV5-1|.
TGCGCCAGCACTGAGCGGGAGGCGGCGAACACCGGGGAGCTGTTTTTT
CASTEREAANTGELFF
>.|TRBJ1-3|TRBV5-6|.
TGTGCCAGCAGCTTTCAAGGGCAAGGAAACACCATATATTTT
CASSFQGQGNTIYF
>.|TRBJ1-5|TRBV12-3/TRBV12-4|once
TGTGCCAGCAGTCTCCCCGGTCAGCCCCAGCATTTT
CASSLPGQPQHF
>.|TRBJ2-2|TRBV7-2|.
TGTGCCAGCAGCTTAGTTCTGGGCAACACCGGGGAGCTGTTTTTT
CASSLVLGNTGELFF
>.|TRBJ2-7|TRBV6-5|.
TGTGCCGCCCGACAGGCTCTTTCCTACGAGCAGTACTTC
CAARQALSYEQYF
>.|TRBJ1-2|TRBV6-2/TRBV6-3|.
TGTGCCAGCAGTTACTACGGGTCCTATGGCTACACCTTC
CASSYYGSYGYTF
>.|TRBJ2-2|TRBV6-5|once
TGTGCCACCCGGTGGCTAGCGAACACCGGGGAGCTGTTTTTT
CATRWLANTGELFF
>TRBD1|TRBJ1-2|TRBV28|.
TGTGCCAGCAGTCCTCGGACAGGCACGAACTATGGCTACACCTTC
CASSPRTGTNYGYTF
>.|TRBJ1-1|TRBV6-1|.
TGTGCCAGCAGTGCAACACCAGGGACATCGAACACTGAAGCTTTCTTT
CASSATPGTSNTEAFF
>.|TRBJ2-2|TRBV2|.
TGTGCCAGCAGTGATTCCGGCGGGGAGCTGTTTTTT
CASSDSGGELFF
>.|TRBJ1-2|TRBV5-1|.
TGCGCCAGCAGCGCTACAGAGCGCTCCTATGGCTACACCTTC
CASSATERSYGYTF
>.|TRBJ1-4|TRBV2|once
TGTGCCAGCAGTGGCTTTAGGTCCATTAATGAAAAACTGTTTTTT
CASSGFRSINEKLFF
>.|TRBJ1-1|TRBV12-3/TRBV12-4|.
TGTGCCAGCAGAACTCAGGCGAACACTGAAGCTTTCTTT
CASRTQANTEAFF